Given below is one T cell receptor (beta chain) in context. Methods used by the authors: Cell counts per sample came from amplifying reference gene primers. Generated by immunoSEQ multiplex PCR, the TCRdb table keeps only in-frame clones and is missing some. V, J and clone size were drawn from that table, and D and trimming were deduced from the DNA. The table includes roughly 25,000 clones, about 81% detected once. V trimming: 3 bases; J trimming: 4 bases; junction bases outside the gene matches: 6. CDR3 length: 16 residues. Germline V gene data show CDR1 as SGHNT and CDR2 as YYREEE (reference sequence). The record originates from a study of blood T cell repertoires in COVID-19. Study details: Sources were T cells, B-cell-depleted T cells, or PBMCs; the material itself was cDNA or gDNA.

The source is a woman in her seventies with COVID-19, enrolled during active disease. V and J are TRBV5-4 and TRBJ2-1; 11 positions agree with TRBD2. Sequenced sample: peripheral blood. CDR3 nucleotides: TGTGCCAGCAGCTCCCGGACTAGCGGGCCTTACAATGAGCAGTTCTTC. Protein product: CASSSRTSGPYNEQFF. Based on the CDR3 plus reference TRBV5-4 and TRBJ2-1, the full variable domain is ETGVTQSPTHLIKTRGQQVTLRCSSQSGHNTVSWYQQALGQGPQFIFQYYREEENGRGNFPPRFSGLQFPNYSSELNVNALELDDSALYLCASSSRTSGPYNEQFFGPGTRLTVL.